Listed here are 19 T cell receptor beta chains from one sample, sequenced in a study of Graves' ophthalmopathy and Graves' hyperthyroidism. TCR beta CDR3 amplification used RNA transcripts. An opening RT-PCR round employed HTBI primers and preceded a second-round multiplex PCR. TCRdb recomputed calls from the multiplex PCR reads with MiXCR, one row per CDR3 protein. In the table there are about 700,000 distinct CDR3 sequences, 40% of which are singletons. Sequenced material: peripheral blood. The receptor source for this set is an adult man with Graves' ophthalmopathy.

The chain joins TRBV19 to TRBJ1-1; D call uncertain. Germline V gene sequence: CDR1 LNHDA, CDR2 SQIVND (reference sequence). There are 11 residues in the CDR3. Trimming cost V 6 bases and J 6 bases, with 8 bases left between them. The CDR3 DNA is TGTGCCAGTAGGGGGTTCGCTGAAGCTTTCTTT. Translation gives CASRGFAEAFF. Using reference TRBV19 and TRBJ1-1 for the parts outside the CDR3, the full variable domain is DGGITQSPKYLFRKEGQNVTLSCEQNLNHDAMYWYRQDPGQGLRLIYYSQIVNDFQKGDIAEGYSVSREKKESFPLTVTSAQKNPTAFYLCASRGFAEAFFGQGTRLTVV.

The chain couples TRBV13 to TRBJ1-3, with D maybe TRBD1 (5 bases). Germline CDR1 reads PRHDT; CDR2 reads FYEKMQ (reference sequence). V was pared by 5 bases and J by 0 bases, with 14 bases between. This CDR3 has 16 amino acids. The CDR3 DNA is TGTGCCAGCAGCCTTTCGGGGGTGTACTCTGGAAACACCATATATTTT. Protein: CASSLSGVYSGNTIYF.

The V call is TRBV25-1, the J call TRBJ1-6; 7 bases agree with TRBD1. V lost 5 bases to trimming and J lost 14 bases; unmatched junction nucleotides: 9. The CDR3 has 13 residues. Germline V gene sequence: CDR1 MGHDK, CDR2 SYGVNS. The CDR3 nucleotides read TGTGCCAGCAGTTCCTACAGGGGTTCGGCCCTCCACTTT. Protein sequence: CASSSYRGSALHF.

The genes are TRBV2 and TRBJ1-1; possible D gene TRBD1, 5 bases. CDR1 is SNHLY and CDR2 is FYNNEI in the germline V gene. V was trimmed by 5 bases and J by 0 bases, leaving 13 bases between them. The CDR3 spans 15 residues. The CDR3 protein is CASSHPTAMNTEAFF. As DNA, the CDR3 is TGTGCCAGCAGTCACCCGACAGCCATGAACACTGAAGCTTTCTTT.

The V and J genes are TRBV25-1 and TRBJ2-2; no firm D call. The CDR3 extends over 14 amino acids. Germline loops: CDR1 MGHDK, CDR2 SYGVNS. The ends were cut back, 4 bases at V and 1 base at J, with 7 bases in the middle. The CDR3 DNA follows: TGTGCCAGCAGTGTCCCCGAGAACACCGGGGAGCTGTTTTTT. Protein product: CASSVPENTGELFF.

This clonotype was seen repeatedly, ten times or more. This chain connects TRBV29-1 to TRBJ1-1, with D unresolved. Trimming took off 1 base at V and 13 bases at J, with 16 bases between the two ends. Germline-derived CDR1 and CDR2 are SQVTM and ANQGSEA. The CDR3 is 12 amino acids. CDR3 residues: CSVEGATNFCFF. The DNA of the CDR3 is TGCAGCGTTGAAGGCGCTACTAATTTTTGTTTCTTT.

This clonotype showed up just a few times. The chain carries TRBV19 and TRBJ2-6, with D unclear. This CDR3 has 16 residues. The V end was cut by 6 bases, the J end by 2 bases, with 14 bases between. In germline, CDR1 is LNHDA, CDR2 SQIVND (reference sequence). CDR3 loop: CASSSRPRPGANVLTF. CDR3 DNA: TGTGCCAGTAGCTCCAGGCCTAGGCCTGGGGCCAACGTCCTGACTTTC.

V is TRBV7-8 and J is TRBJ1-2; TRBD1 aligns across 9 bases. The V and J ends lost 5 bases and 2 bases, in that order; junction bases with no gene match: 9. There are 16 residues in the CDR3. Germline V CDR1 and CDR2: SGHVS, FQNEAQ. CDR3 residues: CASSTGGVDGNYGYTF. CDR3 in DNA: TGTGCCAGCAGCACAGGGGGCGTCGACGGAAACTATGGCTACACCTTC.

This clonotype was seen many times. This rearrangement joins TRBV7-3 to TRBJ2-2; 8 nucleotides agree with TRBD1. Trimming at V came to 5 bases and at J to 5 bases, leaving 10 bases not matched to a gene. The V gene's germline CDR1 is SGHTA and CDR2 FQGTGA. CDR3 length: 16 residues. CDR3 residues: CASSMTQGARTGELFF. The DNA of the CDR3 is TGTGCCAGCAGCATGACGCAGGGGGCGAGGACCGGGGAGCTGTTTTTT.

This clonotype was recorded once. This chain joins TRBV14 and TRBJ1-2; TRBD1 aligns across 8 bases. V was pared by 6 bases and J by 10 bases, with 7 bases of the junction left unmatched. This CDR3 region has 12 residues. Germline CDR1 reads SGHDN; CDR2 reads FVKESK. CDR3 DNA sequence: TGTGCCAGCAGTTTCCGGACAGGGTTCTACACCTTC. The encoded protein is CASSFRTGFYTF.

This chain's CDR3 is CASSMGLTDEQFF. CDR3 DNA sequence: TGTGCCAGTAGTATGGGACTGACCGATGAGCAGTTCTTC. The V and J genes are TRBV19 and TRBJ2-7; D is possibly TRBD2 (6 bases). The J call is doubtful: the DNA matches TRBJ2-1 better. From germline, CDR1 is LNHDA and CDR2 SQIVND (reference sequence). The CDR3 has 13 residues.

This clonotype was seen a handful of times. The chain recombines TRBV20-1 with TRBJ2-7; TRBD2 matches 13 bases. With V trimmed by 3 bases and J by 2 bases, 13 bases remained unmatched. This CDR3 is built from 18 residues. Germline assignment: CDR1 DFQATT and CDR2 SNEGSKA (reference sequence). The CDR3 loop reads CSARALRPGLAGTYEQYF. The CDR3, as DNA: TGCAGTGCTAGGGCGCTGCGACCGGGACTAGCGGGAACCTACGAGCAGTACTTC.

With regard to this clonotype: It may be a read error: a sequence one base away is much more abundant. The chain couples TRBV10-2 to TRBJ2-7, with unresolved D. The CDR3 sequence is 17 residues long. Per the germline V gene, CDR1 is WSHSY and CDR2 is SAAADI. For the CDR3, the DNA is TGCGCCAGCGGTGAGAAGGTATCGGTCGCAAGCGCCTACGAGCAGTACTTC. Protein: CASGEKVSVASAYEQYF.

The chain uses TRBV14 and TRBJ1-6; 8 bases map to TRBD1. The germline CDR1 and CDR2 sequences are SGHDN and FVKESK. The CDR3 contains 15 residues. The V gene end was trimmed by 0 bases and the J gene end by 10 bases; junction bases not matched to a gene: 5. The CDR3 DNA is TGTGCCAGCAGCCAAGATTACAGGGGGTTCTCACCCCTCCACTTT. Translating it yields CASSQDYRGFSPLHF.

This clonotype appeared a few times. The rearrangement links TRBV2 to TRBJ2-7; no definite D call. The germline CDR1 and CDR2 sequences are SNHLY and FYNNEI. Trimming stripped 5 bases from V and 7 bases from J, with 12 bases between. This CDR3 is 12 amino acids long. Here the CDR3 reads CASSFAAGEQYF. CDR3 DNA sequence: TGTGCCAGCAGTTTCGCGGCCGGGGAGCAGTACTTC.

The V and J genes are TRBV6-5 and TRBJ1-2; D is perhaps TRBD1 (5 bases). CDR1 and CDR2 from the germline V gene are MNHEY and SVGAGI. This CDR3 comprises 13 residues. V dropped 2 bases and J dropped 8 bases, with 12 bases sitting between them. CDR3 nucleotide sequence: TGTGCCAGCAGTTACGCGGGACTAAGAGGCTACACCTTC. Amino acid sequence: CASSYAGLRGYTF.

Worth noting for this clonotype: An end of the junction does not agree with germline; a read error may underlie this. The rearrangement uses TRBV14 and TRBJ1-1; no definite D call. Germline values: CDR1 SGHDN, CDR2 FVKESK. The CDR3 runs 13 residues. The CDR3 coding sequence is TGTGCCAGCAGCCAAGAGAGTTTCACTGAAGCTCTCTTT. It specifies CASSQESFTEALF.

This clonotype turned up a few times. This chain links TRBV20-1 with TRBJ1-2; 8 nucleotides line up with TRBD1. The CDR3 loop spans 15 amino acids. V lost 0 bases and J lost 5; bases outside the gene matches: 8. The germline CDR1 and CDR2 sequences are DFQATT and SNEGSKA (reference sequence). The CDR3 protein is CSARDSGQGMYGYTF. CDR3 bases: TGCAGTGCTAGAGATTCAGGACAGGGAATGTATGGCTACACCTTC.

This clonotype was seen a handful of times. The J gene is TRBJ2-3, the V gene TRBV29-1; TRBD2 matches 14 bases. Per the germline V gene, CDR1 is SQVTM and CDR2 is ANQGSEA. The CDR3 has 15 residues. V lost 6 bases to trimming and J lost 4 bases; unmatched junction nucleotides: 6. The DNA for the CDR3 is TGCAGCGTCCGCGGACTAGCGGGGGGCGCAGATACGCAGTATTTT. It specifies CSVRGLAGGADTQYF.